The entry that follows covers one T cell receptor beta chain sequence. The V end was cut by 0 bases, the J end by 7 bases, with 19 bases between. The CDR3 has 16 residues. CDR1 is GTSNPN, CDR2 SVGIG, per germline (reference sequence). This entry belongs to a study of blood T cell repertoires in COVID-19. Study context: Spain, Italy and the United States supplied samples that represented acute and convalescent COVID-19. The cDNA or gDNA used as material had been derived from T cells, B-cell-depleted T cells, or PBMCs.

Original data processing: Reference gene primer amplification in the assay estimated nucleated cell counts. Profiling relied on immunoSEQ multiplex PCR, and the TCRdb table lists in-frame clones only, not all of them. V, J and clone size reflect that table, while D and trimming were determined from the DNA. The profile shows 110,000 to 150,000 clones, roughly 89% of them singletons. Sequencing used peripheral blood. The sequence derives from a man between 60 and 75 years old with active or convalescent COVID-19. The chain employs TRBV30 and TRBJ1-5; TRBD1 is a possible D gene (6 bases). The CDR3 DNA sequence: TGTGCCTGGAGTGTCCCAGCAGGGGCGGGGGAACAGCCCCAGCATTTT. This codes for CAWSVPAGAGEQPQHF. The complete variable domain, with remaining parts taken from reference TRBV30 and TRBJ1-5, reads SQTIHQWPATLVQPVGSPLSLECTVEGTSNPNLYWYRQAAGRGLQLLFYSVGIGQISSEVPQNLSASRPQDRQFILSSKKLLLSDSGFYLCAWSVPAGAGEQPQHFGDGTRLSIL.